This entry concerns a single T cell receptor beta chain. Its target is not known. This entry belongs to a study of cytomegalovirus exposure and HLA in healthy donors. For the study at large: From HLA-typed donors, an early data release held roughly 80 million unique TCRs. Study-wide results and limits: TRBV6-2, TRBV6-3 and other indistinguishable V segments were excluded. In an earlier analysis, productive rearrangement rates for most beta V segments clustered near 90% or 30%. Most TCR sequences were rare, but some public TCRs occurred in many donors.

The PCR contained 60 Vbeta and 13 Jbeta primers. Here immunoSEQ multiplex PCR was the method, and the copy in TCRdb shows in-frame clones only, minus some. Among around 130,000 clones, roughly 83% were seen once, and the ten largest hold less than 1.5%. Germline CDR1 is SGDLS and CDR2 is YYNGEE. V gave up 3 bases and J gave up 6 bases; unmatched junction bases: 10. CDR3 length: 16 amino acids. The specimen was PBMCs. The TCR was taken from a girl aged 2 to 10 in good health and CMV-seronegative. V gene TRBV9 combines with J gene TRBJ2-1, with TRBD2 matching 9 bases. The CDR3 reads CASSAGGLASPNEQFF. CDR3 DNA sequence: TGTGCCAGCAGCGCCGGGGGACTAGCATCACCCAATGAGCAGTTCTTC.